This T cell receptor beta chain was sequenced for a study of blood T cells in healthy people across ages. Then a second PCR, running roughly 7 to 11 cycles, was carried out with a sample-barcoded 5' primer and a J-beta primer mix. TCRdb recomputed calls from the 5' RACE reads with MiXCR, one row per CDR3 protein. The sample carries 1.5 million to 2 million distinct CDR3 sequences, approximately 30% recorded once. Staff drew 9 to 10 milliliters of peripheral blood from each donor. There are a few counts of this clonotype. The CDR3 contains 15 residues. The V gene's germline CDR1 is ENHRY and CDR2 SYGVKD. V was shortened by 2 bases and J by 0 bases, with 8 bases between the two germline ends.

The V and J genes are TRBV10-3 and TRBJ2-1; D call uncertain. What was sequenced was blood. This TCR derives from a woman in her twenties or thirties in good health. This CDR3 reads CAISEGLSSYNEQFF. CDR3 DNA: TGTGCCATCAGTGAGGGCCTGAGCTCCTACAATGAGCAGTTCTTC.